This T cell receptor (beta chain) was profiled in a study of naive and memory T cell subsets. The beta constant-region primer was an equimolar mix of two oligonucleotides covering TRBC1 and TRBC2. Four rounds of PCR amplified the ligated cDNA using nested alpha and beta constant-region primers plus SP2. TCRdb ran MiXCR on the UMI-ligation and nested PCR reads and lists one entry per CDR3 protein. The data hold 120,000 to 150,000 distinct CDR3 sequences, with under 25% observed a single time. This clonotype was seen a handful of times. Its antigen is currently unknown. Study results and limitations: Naive repertoires, especially CD8, held a few larger clonotypes, possibly memory cells re-expressing CD45RA.

Trimming left V 6 bases short and J 3 bases short, with 11 bases between. The CDR3 extends over 14 amino acids. The receptor was derived from a human donor in good health. The specimen was naive CD4+ T cells from blood. The chain employs TRBV12-3 or TRBV12-4 and TRBJ1-4; no clear D. The DNA for the CDR3 is TGTGCCAGCAGACCAGGTGCATCTAATGAAAAACTGTTTTTT. It yields the protein CASRPGASNEKLFF.